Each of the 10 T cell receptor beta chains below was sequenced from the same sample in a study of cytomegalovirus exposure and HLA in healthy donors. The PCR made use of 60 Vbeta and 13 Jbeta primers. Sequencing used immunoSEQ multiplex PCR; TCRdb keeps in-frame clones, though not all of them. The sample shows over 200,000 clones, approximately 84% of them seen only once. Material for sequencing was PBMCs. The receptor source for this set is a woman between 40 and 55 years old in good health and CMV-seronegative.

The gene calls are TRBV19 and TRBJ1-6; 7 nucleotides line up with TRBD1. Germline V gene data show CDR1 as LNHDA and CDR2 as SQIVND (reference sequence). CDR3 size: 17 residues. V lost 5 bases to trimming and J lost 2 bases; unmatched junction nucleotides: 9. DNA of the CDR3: TGTGCCAGTAGTCCAAGTCGGACAGGCCCCTATAATTCACCCCTCCACTTT. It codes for CASSPSRTGPYNSPLHF. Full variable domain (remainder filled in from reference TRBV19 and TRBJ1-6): DGGITQSPKYLFRKEGQNVTLSCEQNLNHDAMYWYRQDPGQGLRLIYYSQIVNDFQKGDIAEGYSVSREKKESFPLTVTSAQKNPTAFYLCASSPSRTGPYNSPLHFGNGTRLTVT.

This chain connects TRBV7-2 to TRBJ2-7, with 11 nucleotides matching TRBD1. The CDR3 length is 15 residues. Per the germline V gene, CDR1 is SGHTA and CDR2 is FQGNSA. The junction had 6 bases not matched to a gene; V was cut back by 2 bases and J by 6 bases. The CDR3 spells CASSLSGQGGTEQYF. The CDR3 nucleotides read TGTGCCAGCAGCTTATCGGGACAGGGGGGGACCGAGCAGTACTTC.

CDR3 sequence reads: CASGTGDTEAFF. CDR3 nucleotide sequence: TGCGCCAGCGGAACAGGGGACACTGAAGCTTTCTTT. The chain combines TRBV5-1 with TRBJ1-1; TRBD1 matches 7 bases. The trim removed 7 bases at V and 3 bases at J, leaving 3 bases unmatched. Per germline, CDR1 SGHRS and CDR2 YFSETQ. The CDR3 covers 12 residues.

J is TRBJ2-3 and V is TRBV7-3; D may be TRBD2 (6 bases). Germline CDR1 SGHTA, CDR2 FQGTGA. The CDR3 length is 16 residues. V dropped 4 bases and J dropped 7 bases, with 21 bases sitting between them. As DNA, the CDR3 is TGTGCCAGCAGCTCCGGGGGAGAGGCCGCCGGTTATACGCAGTATTTT. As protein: CASSSGGEAAGYTQYF. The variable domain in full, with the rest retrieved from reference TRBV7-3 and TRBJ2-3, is GAGVSQTPSNKVTEKGKYVELRCDPISGHTALYWYRQSLGQGPEFLIYFQGTGAADDSGLPNDRFFAVRPEGSVSTLKIQRTERGDSAVYLCASSSGGEAAGYTQYFGPGTRLTVL.

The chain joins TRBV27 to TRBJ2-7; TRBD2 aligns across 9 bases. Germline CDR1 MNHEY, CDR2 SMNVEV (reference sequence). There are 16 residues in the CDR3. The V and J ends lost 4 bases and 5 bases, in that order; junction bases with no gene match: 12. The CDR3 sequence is CASSSAGGARLHEQYF. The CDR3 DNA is TGTGCCAGCAGTTCCGCGGGGGGGGCGCGTCTCCACGAGCAGTACTTC.

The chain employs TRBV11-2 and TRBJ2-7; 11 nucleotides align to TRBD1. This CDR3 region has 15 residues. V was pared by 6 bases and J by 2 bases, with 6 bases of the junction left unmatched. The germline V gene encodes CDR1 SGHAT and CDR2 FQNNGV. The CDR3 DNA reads TGTGCCAGCAGTAGAGGGACAGGGGGTACCTACGAGCAGTACTTC. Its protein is CASSRGTGGTYEQYF. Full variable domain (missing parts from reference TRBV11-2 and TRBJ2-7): EAGVAQSPRYKIIEKRQSVAFWCNPISGHATLYWYQQILGQGPKLLIQFQNNGVVDDSQLPKDRFSAERLKGVDSTLKIQPAKLEDSAVYLCASSRGTGGTYEQYFGPGTRLTVT.

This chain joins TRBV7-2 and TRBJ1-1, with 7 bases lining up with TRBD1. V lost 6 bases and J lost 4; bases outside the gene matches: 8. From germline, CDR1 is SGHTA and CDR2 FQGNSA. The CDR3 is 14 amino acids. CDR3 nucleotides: TGTGCCAGCAGTAGAGGGGGCGCGGGCACTGAAGCTTTCTTT. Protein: CASSRGGAGTEAFF.

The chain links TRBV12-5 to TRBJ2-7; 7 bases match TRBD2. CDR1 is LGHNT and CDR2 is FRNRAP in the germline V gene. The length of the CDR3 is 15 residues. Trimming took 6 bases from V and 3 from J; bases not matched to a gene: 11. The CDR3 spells CASGGPGGRLYEQYF. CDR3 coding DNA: TGTGCTAGTGGGGGCCCGGGAGGCAGACTCTACGAGCAGTACTTC.

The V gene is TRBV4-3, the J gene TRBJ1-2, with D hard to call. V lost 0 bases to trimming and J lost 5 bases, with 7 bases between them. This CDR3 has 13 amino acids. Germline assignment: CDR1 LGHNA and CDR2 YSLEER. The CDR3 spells CASSQDREYGYTF. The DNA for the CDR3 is TGCGCCAGCAGCCAAGATCGGGAATATGGCTACACCTTC.

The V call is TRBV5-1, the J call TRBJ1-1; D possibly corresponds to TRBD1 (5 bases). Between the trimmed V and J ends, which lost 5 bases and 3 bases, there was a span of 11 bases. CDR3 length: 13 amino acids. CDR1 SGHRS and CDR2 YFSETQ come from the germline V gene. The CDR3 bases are TGCGCCAGCAGACTCGGGGGGGACACTGAAGCTTTCTTT. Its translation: CASRLGGDTEAFF.